A single sample gave rise to the 32 T cell receptor beta chains below, sequenced in a study of technical replicates of blood from a handful of donors. The data were produced by immunoSEQ multiplex PCR, yet TCRdb's version contains in-frame clones alone and is incomplete. The table includes around 100,000 clones, about 95% detected once. Sample: T cells isolated from PBMCs. The receptors stem from a human donor in good health.

J is TRBJ1-2 and V is TRBV27, with 7 bases identical to TRBD1. Germline loops: CDR1 MNHEY, CDR2 SMNVEV (reference sequence). The CDR3 is 14 amino acids. V lost 6 bases and J lost 6; bases outside the gene matches: 10. CDR3 amino acids: CASSSDREVHGYTF. The CDR3 DNA follows: TGTGCCAGCAGCAGTGACAGGGAGGTCCATGGCTACACCTTC.

This clone has a handful of counts. This sequence joins TRBV5-8 and TRBJ1-5; 8 bases line up with TRBD1. V was pared by 4 bases and J by 7 bases, with 13 bases of the junction left unmatched. The CDR3 covers 16 residues. Germline CDR1 SGHTS, CDR2 YDEGEE. In DNA, the CDR3 is TGTGCCAGCAGCGCGCCAGAGGACAGGGTGAAACAGCCCCAGCATTTT. This sequence encodes CASSAPEDRVKQPQHF.

The chain combines TRBV9 with TRBJ2-3; D not certain. Germline CDR1 reads SGDLS; CDR2 reads YYNGEE. This CDR3 region has 11 residues. The V end lost 3 bases, the J end lost 4 bases, and 3 bases lay between the germline ends. DNA for the CDR3: TGTGCCAGCAGCGCTGCAGATACGCAGTATTTT. It translates to CASSAADTQYF.

The chain couples TRBV28 to TRBJ2-7; the D gene is possibly TRBD1 (5 bases). Trimming left V 6 bases short and J 5 bases short, with 14 bases between. The CDR3 sequence is 13 residues long. The germline CDR1 and CDR2 sequences are MDHEN and SYDVKM. The CDR3 DNA reads TGTGCCAGCAGCCCTTCGTGGGGCAACGAGCAGTACTTC. The encoded protein is CASSPSWGNEQYF.

This chain connects TRBV7-3 to TRBJ2-7; perhaps TRBD1 as D (6 bases). Trimming took 3 bases from V and 13 from J, leaving 19 bases between them. The germline CDR1 and CDR2 sequences are SGHTA and FQGTGA. This CDR3 region has 13 residues. The CDR3: CASSFEPTGNVYF. The CDR3, as DNA: TGTGCCAGCAGCTTCGAACCTACAGGGAATGTTTACTTC.

The chain has TRBV9 and TRBJ2-7; D is perhaps TRBD2 (5 bases). V lost 0 bases, J lost 4 bases, and 17 bases lay in between. CDR3 length equals 16 residues. Germline V gives CDR1 SGDLS, CDR2 YYNGEE. The CDR3 here is CASSVALATSTYEQYF. The DNA of the CDR3 is TGTGCCAGCAGCGTAGCCCTAGCTACTAGTACGTACGAGCAGTACTTC.

The chain is built from TRBV7-6 and TRBJ2-3; perhaps TRBD2 as D (5 bases). V lost 1 base and J 0 bases, leaving 8 bases between the germline ends. The CDR3 spans 15 residues. CDR1 is SGHVS and CDR2 is FNYEAQ in the germline V gene. The CDR3 DNA follows: TGTGCCAGCAGCTTAGATCAGCGGAGCACAGATACGCAGTATTTT. It yields the protein CASSLDQRSTDTQYF.

The chain links TRBV15 to TRBJ1-2; D is perhaps TRBD1 (6 bases). The germline CDR1 and CDR2 sequences are LNHNV and YYDKDF (reference sequence). The CDR3 has 14 residues. The V gene lost 2 bases and the J gene lost 7 bases, with 14 bases spanning the gap. The chain's CDR3 is CATSRLTGTSGYTF. The CDR3 DNA follows: TGTGCCACCAGCAGATTAACAGGGACCAGTGGCTACACCTTC.

The J gene is TRBJ2-7, the V gene TRBV9, with 8 bases that match TRBD1. From germline, CDR1 is SGDLS and CDR2 YYNGEE. V lost 3 bases and J lost 3; bases outside the gene matches: 8. CDR3 length: 15 residues. This CDR3 reads CASSAQGAFIYEQYF. The CDR3, as DNA: TGTGCCAGCAGCGCTCAGGGGGCGTTTATCTACGAGCAGTACTTC.

This clone came up once. J is TRBJ1-4 and V is TRBV5-6; maybe TRBD1 (5 bases). Germline V gene lookup returns CDR1 SGHDT and CDR2 YYEEEE. V was shortened by 1 base and J by 8 bases, with 15 bases between the two germline ends. CDR3 length: 15 residues. The CDR3 coding sequence is TGTGCCAGCAGCTTGCGCCCCCGGGCAGGGGAAAAACTGTTTTTT. This codes for CASSLRPRAGEKLFF.

The rearrangement joins TRBV6-1 to TRBJ2-2; D is ambiguous. The length of the CDR3 is 13 residues. The ends were cut back, 3 bases at V and 5 bases at J, with 7 bases in the middle. Looked up from germline, CDR1 is MNHNS and CDR2 is SASEGT. The CDR3 bases are TGTGCCAGCAGTGAGCTAGTTACCGGGGAGCTGTTTTTT. Translation gives CASSELVTGELFF.

In its sample, this clone was seen once. The V gene is TRBV28, the J gene TRBJ2-2, with D unclear. V dropped 1 base and J dropped 7 bases, with 4 bases sitting between them. From germline, CDR1 is MDHEN and CDR2 SYDVKM. The CDR3 runs 12 residues. The CDR3 is CASSLSGGELFF. CDR3 DNA: TGTGCCAGCAGTTTATCGGGCGGGGAGCTGTTTTTT.

This chain uses TRBV19 with TRBJ1-5; 9 positions agree with TRBD1. J lost 6 bases, V lost 4 bases, and 4 bases had no gene match. The CDR3 consists of 14 residues. Germline values: CDR1 LNHDA, CDR2 SQIVND (reference sequence). In nucleotides, the CDR3 is TGTGCCAGTAGTAATAACAGGGGGCCTCAGCCCCAGCATTTT. It specifies CASSNNRGPQPQHF.

This chain links TRBV7-8 with TRBJ2-2; 7 nucleotides align to TRBD1. The ends lost 5 bases at V and 4 bases at J; junction bases unmatched: 7. The V gene's germline CDR1 is SGHVS and CDR2 FQNEAQ. The CDR3 has 15 amino acids. The CDR3 nucleotides are TGTGCCAGCAGCCCCGACAGGGTGGGCACCGGGGAGCTGTTTTTT. Protein product: CASSPDRVGTGELFF.

This clone has a single count. V usage is TRBV29-1 and J usage is TRBJ2-7; 8 positions agree with TRBD1. Germline V gene data show CDR1 as SQVTM and CDR2 as ANQGSEA. The V segment lost 4 bases and the J segment 2 bases; nucleotides outside the gene matches: 4. This CDR3 is built from 13 residues. In nucleotides, the CDR3 is TGCAGCGTTGGTCGGGACAGGACCTACGAGCAGTACTTC. Its translation: CSVGRDRTYEQYF.

The chain has TRBV7-9 and TRBJ2-7; tentative D call: TRBD2 (6 bases). This CDR3 is 14 amino acids long. Trimming stripped 5 bases from V and 5 bases from J, with 16 bases between. Looked up from germline, CDR1 is SEHNR and CDR2 is FQNEAQ (reference sequence). CDR3 residues: CASSLGDSWDEQYF. CDR3 nucleotide sequence: TGTGCCAGCAGCCTGGGGGACTCCTGGGACGAGCAGTACTTC.

The rearrangement joins TRBV18 to TRBJ2-5; 7 positions agree with TRBD1. Trimming at V came to 8 bases and at J to 0 bases, leaving 6 bases not matched to a gene. Germline assignment: CDR1 KGHSH and CDR2 LQKENI. The CDR3 runs to 14 residues. CDR3 sequence: CASTNRGHQETQYF. The CDR3 DNA sequence: TGTGCCAGCACTAACAGGGGCCACCAAGAGACCCAGTACTTC.

The chain links TRBV19 to TRBJ2-1, with TRBD2 matching over 10 bases. The germline V gene has CDR1 LNHDA and CDR2 SQIVND (reference sequence). The V segment lost 5 bases and the J segment 2 bases; nucleotides outside the gene matches: 6. The CDR3 totals 16 residues. The DNA of the CDR3 is TGTGCCAGTAGTCCCTCTAGCGGGAGAACCTACAATGAGCAGTTCTTC. Amino acids: CASSPSSGRTYNEQFF. Using reference TRBV19 and TRBJ2-1 for the parts outside the CDR3, the full variable domain is DGGITQSPKYLFRKEGQNVTLSCEQNLNHDAMYWYRQDPGQGLRLIYYSQIVNDFQKGDIAEGYSVSREKKESFPLTVTSAQKNPTAFYLCASSPSSGRTYNEQFFGPGTRLTVL.

V is TRBV7-9 and J is TRBJ1-3; D ambiguous. V lost 5 bases to trimming and J lost 4 bases, with 12 bases between them. Germline lookup yields CDR1 SEHNR and CDR2 FQNEAQ (reference sequence). The CDR3 totals 14 residues. The CDR3 spells CASSPPGGGNTIYF. The DNA of the CDR3 is TGTGCCAGCAGCCCTCCTGGCGGCGGAAACACCATATATTTT. Full variable domain (rest looked up from reference TRBV7-9 and TRBJ1-3): DTGVSQNPRHKITKRGQNVTFRCDPISEHNRLYWYRQTLGQGPEFLTYFQNEAQLEKSRLLSDRFSAERPKGSFSTLEIQRTEQGDSAMYLCASSPPGGGNTIYFGEGSWLTVV.

The V call is TRBV6-1, the J call TRBJ2-3; TRBD1 is a possible D gene (6 bases). The ends were cut back, 8 bases at V and 5 bases at J, with 17 bases in the middle. The V gene's germline CDR1 is MNHNS and CDR2 SASEGT. The CDR3 loop spans 14 amino acids. The CDR3 reads CASGSRGAGDTQYF. CDR3 bases: TGTGCCAGCGGCTCCAGGGGTGCCGGAGATACGCAGTATTTT.

This clone was detected once. This sequence joins TRBV20-1 and TRBJ1-2; D gene unclear. Germline V gene data show CDR1 as DFQATT and CDR2 as SNEGSKA (reference sequence). The V end lost 3 bases, the J end lost 6 bases, and 8 bases lay between the germline ends. The CDR3 totals 11 residues. In nucleotides, the CDR3 is TGCAGTGCTAGTGAAGACAATGGCTACACCTTC. Its protein is CSASEDNGYTF.

The V and J genes are TRBV19 and TRBJ2-7; 11 bases fit TRBD2. Germline CDR1 and CDR2: LNHDA and SQIVND (reference sequence). The CDR3 contains 14 residues. V lost 5 bases and J lost 6; bases outside the gene matches: 6. The DNA for the CDR3 is TGTGCCAGTAGTTTTACTAGCGGGAGCTCCGAGCAGTACTTC. It is translated as CASSFTSGSSEQYF.

V gene TRBV25-1 combines with J gene TRBJ1-4; no firm D call. V was cut by 6 bases and J by 5 bases, with 10 bases left in between. The CDR3 extends over 13 amino acids. CDR1 and CDR2 from the germline V gene are MGHDK and SYGVNS. In DNA, the CDR3 is TGTGCCAGCAGCCGGGGTACAAATGAAAAACTGTTTTTT. It codes for CASSRGTNEKLFF.

This clone appeared a few times. The J gene is TRBJ2-7, the V gene TRBV4-1; D might be TRBD1 (5 bases). Deletions cut 4 bases from V and 3 bases from J, with 13 bases between. Germline values: CDR1 MGHRA, CDR2 YSYEKL. This CDR3 is built from 14 residues. CDR3 in amino acids: CASSPQDTYYEQYF. DNA of the CDR3: TGCGCCAGCAGCCCTCAGGACACTTACTACGAGCAGTACTTC.

This sequence joins TRBV4-2 and TRBJ1-2, with 10 bases matching TRBD1. The CDR3 length is 16 residues. Germline V gene sequence: CDR1 LGHNA, CDR2 YNFKEQ. Losses at the gene ends were 3 bases for V and 1 base for J; bases not matched to a gene: 5. The CDR3 DNA is TGTGCCAGCAGCCATGGACAGGGGGGCTTTAACTATGGCTACACCTTC. It codes for CASSHGQGGFNYGYTF.

This chain joins TRBV2 and TRBJ2-7; 9 bases align to TRBD1. Germline CDR1 reads SNHLY; CDR2 reads FYNNEI. J was trimmed by 3 bases and V by 6 bases; bases with no gene match: 21. The length of the CDR3 is 19 residues. The CDR3 protein is CASSTRSGQGIPTYYEQYF. The DNA for the CDR3 is TGTGCCAGCAGCACCCGGTCGGGACAGGGAATCCCCACCTACTACGAGCAGTACTTC.

The gene calls are TRBV4-2 and TRBJ2-1; possibly TRBD2 for D (5 bases). This CDR3 is 15 amino acids long. In germline, CDR1 is LGHNA, CDR2 YNFKEQ. The ends were cut back, 1 base at V and 2 bases at J, with 9 bases in the middle. The CDR3 sequence is CASSQGEYPYNEQFF. CDR3 coding DNA: TGTGCCAGCAGCCAAGGGGAGTATCCCTACAATGAGCAGTTCTTC.

CDR3 sequence (DNA): TGTGCCAGCAGTCAACCGGGACAGGGGTCGGTGAACACTGAAGCTTTCTTT. It translates to CASSQPGQGSVNTEAFF. J is TRBJ1-1 and V is TRBV7-9; the match to TRBD1 covers 10 bases. CDR3 length: 17 amino acids. Germline V gene lookup returns CDR1 SEHNR and CDR2 FQNEAQ (reference sequence). V lost 6 bases to trimming and J lost 0 bases; unmatched junction nucleotides: 10.

This clone was observed a few times. V gene TRBV6-1 combines with J gene TRBJ2-1; D not resolved. Trimming shortened V by 2 bases and J by 6 bases, and 14 bases separated the two germline ends. The germline CDR1 and CDR2 sequences are MNHNS and SASEGT. The CDR3 extends over 15 amino acids. The CDR3 spells CASSETWSLGNEQFF. CDR3 coding DNA: TGTGCCAGCAGTGAAACTTGGAGCTTGGGCAATGAGCAGTTCTTC.

This chain uses TRBV28 with TRBJ2-7, with TRBD1 matching over 10 bases. This CDR3 contains 16 residues. From germline, CDR1 is MDHEN and CDR2 SYDVKM. V lost 4 bases and J lost 2; bases outside the gene matches: 8. The CDR3 spells CASSSPRDRGPYEQYF. The CDR3 nucleotides read TGTGCCAGCAGTTCCCCCCGGGACAGGGGCCCCTACGAGCAGTACTTC.

The V gene is TRBV18, the J gene TRBJ2-7; 7 nucleotides line up with TRBD2. CDR1 is KGHSH, CDR2 LQKENI, per germline. V shed 0 bases and J 5 bases; nucleotides not matched to a gene: 7. The CDR3 consists of 15 residues. The CDR3 nucleotides read TGTGCCAGCTCACCACCCAACGGGAGGAGCGACGAGCAGTACTTC. It translates to CASSPPNGRSDEQYF.

The chain has TRBV18 and TRBJ1-5; 8 nucleotides match TRBD1. The CDR3 extends over 15 amino acids. Trimming removed 3 bases from V and 4 bases from J; junction bases left unmatched: 5. Germline CDR1 is KGHSH and CDR2 is LQKENI. The CDR3: CASSPSTGGNQPQHF. CDR3 sequence (DNA): TGTGCCAGCTCACCGTCTACAGGGGGGAATCAGCCCCAGCATTTT.